The T cell receptor (beta chain) described here comes from a study of beta chain features in type 1 diabetes. The study, taken as a whole, reports: Type 1 diabetes patients showed a moderate but significant shortening of TCRB CDR3s in all four CD4+ subsets. Using cDNA template may skew counts toward highly expressing activated cells.

Isolated RNA was reverse transcribed in full, so expressed TCRB transcripts were sequenced. The assay was immunoSEQ multiplex PCR, and TCRdb's table has in-frame clones only and misses some. The profile shows more than 300,000 clones, 9.3% of them singletons. Sorted cells reached over 95% purity in every population. Of note for this clone: Its antigen is unknown.

Trimming left V 5 bases short and J 12 bases short, with 22 bases between. The CDR3 covers 14 residues. Germline V lookup: CDR1 SEHNR, CDR2 FQNEAQ (reference sequence). This TCR was recovered from a man aged 25-40 years with type 1 diabetes. This chain connects TRBV7-9 to TRBJ1-2, with D unclear. What was sequenced was central memory CD4+ T cells from blood. The CDR3 DNA reads TGTGCCAGCAGCGAGGCAGTGACGACCGCTCGAAACACCTTC. It specifies CASSEAVTTARNTF. The whole variable domain, remainder taken from reference TRBV7-9 and TRBJ1-2, is DTGVSQNPRHKITKRGQNVTFRCDPISEHNRLYWYRQTLGQGPEFLTYFQNEAQLEKSRLLSDRFSAERPKGSFSTLEIQRTEQGDSAMYLCASSEAVTTARNTFGSGTRLTVV.